Shown below are 29 T cell receptor beta chains from a single sample sequenced in a study of TIL therapy for anti-PD-1-resistant metastatic lung cancer. The immunoSEQ assay was v3. Clones were read by immunoSEQ multiplex PCR, and TCRdb kept only the in-frame ones, dropping some. Of some 16,000 clones in the sample, 70% to 80% were seen once. Time point indicated: pre-treatment sample, taken before nivolumab and TIL therapy. This specimen was blood, taken at baseline. The origin of the receptors is a person aged 25 to 85 with non-small cell lung cancer.

The chain employs TRBV19 and TRBJ2-2; 11 bases map to TRBD1. V lost 5 bases to trimming and J lost 2 bases; unmatched junction nucleotides: 4. CDR1 is LNHDA, CDR2 SQIVND, per germline (reference sequence). This CDR3 region has 16 residues. This chain's CDR3 is CASSPGTGGNTGELFF. DNA for the CDR3: TGTGCCAGTAGTCCCGGGACAGGGGGTAACACCGGGGAGCTGTTTTTT.

The chain joins TRBV4-3 to TRBJ1-2, with D possibly TRBD1 on 5 matching bases. In germline, CDR1 is LGHNA, CDR2 YSLEER. V was trimmed by 2 bases and J by 6 bases, leaving 10 bases between them. The CDR3 is 13 residues long. The CDR3 region is CASSQTRDDGYTF. The CDR3 DNA sequence: TGCGCCAGCAGCCAAACCAGGGACGATGGCTACACCTTC.

The V gene is TRBV9, the J gene TRBJ1-1, with D hard to call. V lost 4 bases, J lost 0 bases, and 10 bases lay in between. CDR3 length: 14 residues. Germline lookup yields CDR1 SGDLS and CDR2 YYNGEE. The CDR3 here is CASSPSGMNTEAFF. The DNA for the CDR3 is TGTGCCAGCAGCCCGAGCGGGATGAACACTGAAGCTTTCTTT.

Written as DNA, the CDR3 is TGTGCCAGCAGCTTGAGGCCCCTGAACACTGAAGCTTTCTTT. It yields the protein CASSLRPLNTEAFF. The J gene is TRBJ1-1, the V gene TRBV7-2; D call uncertain. Between the trimmed V and J ends, which lost 3 bases and 0 bases, there was a span of 8 bases. Germline lookup yields CDR1 SGHTA and CDR2 FQGNSA. The CDR3 has 14 residues.

V gene TRBV19 combines with J gene TRBJ1-2; D might be TRBD1 (6 bases). In germline, CDR1 is LNHDA, CDR2 SQIVND (reference sequence). The CDR3 length is 15 residues. Trimming took 3 bases from V and 3 from J, leaving 14 bases between them. The CDR3 is CASSIGQTGYYGYTF. DNA of the CDR3: TGTGCCAGTAGTATCGGGCAGACAGGTTACTATGGCTACACCTTC.

The rearrangement joins TRBV14 to TRBJ2-3; no firm D call. The V end lost 4 bases, the J end lost 1 base, and 9 bases lay between the germline ends. Germline CDR1 is SGHDN and CDR2 is FVKESK. The CDR3 is 14 amino acids. This CDR3 is CASSPSPGTDTQYF. The CDR3 coding sequence is TGTGCCAGCAGCCCGAGCCCTGGCACAGATACGCAGTATTTT.

The CDR3 nucleotides read TGTGCCAGCAGCTTAAAGGGAGATACGCAGTATTTT. Encoded protein: CASSLKGDTQYF. The gene calls are TRBV7-2 and TRBJ2-3, with unresolved D. This CDR3 is built from 12 residues. Germline CDR1 and CDR2: SGHTA and FQGNSA. Trimming stripped 2 bases from V and 5 bases from J, with 5 bases between. Looking up the rest from reference TRBV7-2 and TRBJ2-3 gives the full variable domain: GAGVSQSPSNKVTEKGKDVELRCDPISGHTALYWYRQSLGQGLEFLIYFQGNSAPDKSGLPSDRFSAERTGGSVSTLTIQRTQQEDSAVYLCASSLKGDTQYFGPGTRLTVL.

V usage is TRBV14 and J usage is TRBJ2-2; D unresolved. Germline values: CDR1 SGHDN, CDR2 FVKESK. Trimming shortened V by 1 base and J by 5 bases, and 8 bases separated the two germline ends. The CDR3 length is 14 residues. In DNA, the CDR3 is TGTGCCAGCAGCCAAGGGATAGAGACCGGGGAGCTGTTTTTT. Its protein is CASSQGIETGELFF. Supplemented by reference TRBV14 and TRBJ2-2, the full variable domain reads EAGVTQFPSHSVIEKGQTVTLRCDPISGHDNLYWYRRVMGKEIKFLLHFVKESKQDESGMPNNRFLAERTGGTYSTLKVQPAELEDSGVYFCASSQGIETGELFFGEGSRLTVL.

The rearrangement uses TRBV15 and TRBJ2-3, with TRBD2 matching 13 bases. CDR1 is LNHNV and CDR2 is YYDKDF in the germline V gene (reference sequence). V was clipped by 5 bases and J by 6 bases; unmatched bases: 5. The CDR3 consists of 15 residues. The CDR3 region is CATSPTSGGADTQYF. The DNA for the CDR3 is TGTGCCACCAGCCCTACTAGCGGGGGGGCGGATACGCAGTATTTT. The full variable domain, its missing parts supplied by reference TRBV15 and TRBJ2-3, is DAMVIQNPRYQVTQFGKPVTLSCSQTLNHNVMYWYQQKSSQAPKLLFHYYDKDFNNEADTPDNFQSRRPNTSFCFLDIRSPGLGDTAMYLCATSPTSGGADTQYFGPGTRLTVL.

The chain recombines TRBV6-4 with TRBJ1-1; tentative D call: TRBD1 (5 bases). There are 13 residues in the CDR3. V gave up 6 bases and J gave up 4 bases, with 12 bases separating them. Looked up from germline, CDR1 is MRHNA and CDR2 is SNTAGT. The CDR3 DNA follows: TGTGCCAGCAGACGGGGGGAAAGCACTGAAGCTTTCTTT. It is translated as CASRRGESTEAFF.

This clone showed up just a few times. The chain joins TRBV4-1 to TRBJ1-5, with 7 bases fitting TRBD1. With V trimmed by 5 bases and J by 7 bases, 5 bases remained unmatched. CDR3 length equals 13 residues. Per the germline V gene, CDR1 is MGHRA and CDR2 is YSYEKL. This CDR3 is CASSNGGGQPQHF. CDR3 DNA sequence: TGCGCCAGCAGCAACGGAGGGGGCCAGCCCCAGCATTTT.

V is TRBV27 and J is TRBJ2-5, with D uncertain. From germline, CDR1 is MNHEY and CDR2 SMNVEV (reference sequence). The CDR3 extends over 14 amino acids. With 6 bases removed from V and 5 bases from J, the gap between germline ends came to 16 bases. The CDR3 bases are TGTGCCAGCAGGCAGCGTTCTACGGCCGAGACCCAGTACTTC. This translates into CASRQRSTAETQYF.

This sequence joins TRBV9 and TRBJ1-5; the match to TRBD1 covers 7 bases. V shed 7 bases, J shed 2 bases, and the junction held 21 bases outside the gene matches. Germline CDR1 is SGDLS and CDR2 is YYNGEE. The length of the CDR3 is 19 residues. This CDR3 reads CASCWTGSNVQEGNQPQHF. CDR3 nucleotide sequence: TGTGCCAGCTGTTGGACAGGATCAAATGTTCAGGAGGGCAATCAGCCCCAGCATTTT.

The chain is built from TRBV2 and TRBJ1-5; D not resolved. CDR3 length equals 11 residues. The germline V gene has CDR1 SNHLY and CDR2 FYNNEI. The V and J ends lost 1 base and 15 bases respectively, with 10 bases between them. The CDR3 DNA sequence: TGTGCCAGCAGTGAAGGCCGGGTTTCGCATTTT. Translation: CASSEGRVSHF.

The rearrangement joins TRBV7-9 to TRBJ2-3; D might be TRBD2 (6 bases). This CDR3 is 16 amino acids long. V was shortened by 5 bases and J by 2 bases, with 17 bases between the two germline ends. Germline V gene lookup returns CDR1 SEHNR and CDR2 FQNEAQ (reference sequence). CDR3 in amino acids: CASSLTLGGTTDTQYF. Written as DNA, the CDR3 is TGTGCCAGCAGCCTCACCCTCGGGGGAACCACAGATACGCAGTATTTT.

This clone was recorded only once. Relative to the germline gene, one junction end is altered; a read error may explain this. This chain connects TRBV20-1 to TRBJ1-2; perhaps TRBD1 as D (6 bases). Germline CDR1 DFQATT, CDR2 SNEGSKA (reference sequence). CDR3 length: 8 amino acids. CDR3 sequence reads: CAGDGYTF. The CDR3 DNA sequence: TGTGCAGGGGATGGCTACACCTTC.

The gene calls are TRBV2 and TRBJ2-3; D remains unclear. CDR3 length: 12 amino acids. Germline CDR1 reads SNHLY; CDR2 reads FYNNEI. Trimming removed 6 bases from V and 5 bases from J, with 9 bases in between. The CDR3 loop is CASRTYGDTQYF. In DNA form, the CDR3 reads TGTGCCAGCAGGACCTACGGAGATACGCAGTATTTT.

This CDR3 reads CASSVGADPYGYTF. CDR3 bases: TGTGCCAGCAGCGTAGGGGCGGACCCCTATGGCTACACCTTC. The chain is built from TRBV9 and TRBJ1-2, with D hard to call. Between the trimmed V and J ends, which lost 0 bases and 4 bases, there was a span of 10 bases. This CDR3 region has 14 residues. Germline CDR1 is SGDLS and CDR2 is YYNGEE.

The chain's CDR3 is CASSLDGQGTDTQYF. The CDR3 nucleotides read TGTGCCAGCAGTTTGGACGGGCAGGGCACAGATACGCAGTATTTT. The rearrangement links TRBV2 to TRBJ2-3; D uncertain. CDR3 length equals 15 residues. V shed 5 bases and J shed 1 base, with 13 bases lying between them. CDR1 SNHLY and CDR2 FYNNEI come from the germline V gene. Supplemented by reference TRBV2 and TRBJ2-3, the full variable domain reads EPEVTQTPSHQVTQMGQEVILRCVPISNHLYFYWYRQILGQKVEFLVSFYNNEISEKSEIFDDQFSVERPDGSNFTLKIRSTKLEDSAMYFCASSLDGQGTDTQYFGPGTRLTVL.

This clone came up once. The chain uses TRBV4-2 and TRBJ2-7, with a weak D call TRBD2 (6 bases). The V gene's germline CDR1 is LGHNA and CDR2 YNFKEQ. CDR3 length: 15 amino acids. V lost 8 bases and J lost 2, with 19 bases in between. CDR3 in DNA: TGTGCCAGCGGCGTTGGTGGCGGGAACCCCTACGAGCAGTACTTC. Translated, it gives CASGVGGGNPYEQYF.

V is TRBV19 and J is TRBJ1-4; 7 nucleotides line up with TRBD1. The CDR3 consists of 17 residues. Germline trimming cut 5 bases from V and 5 bases from J; bases unmatched to any gene: 14. Germline V gene sequence: CDR1 LNHDA, CDR2 SQIVND (reference sequence). CDR3 bases: TGTGCCAGTAGTCCCAACCGCCGACAGGGTTTGAATGAAAAACTGTTTTTT. It translates to CASSPNRRQGLNEKLFF.

The chain joins TRBV5-1 to TRBJ2-7, with D perhaps TRBD1 (6 bases). The V gene's germline CDR1 is SGHRS and CDR2 YFSETQ. The CDR3 extends over 14 amino acids. Trimming removed 4 bases at V and 5 bases at J, with 16 bases between. CDR3 coding DNA: TGCGCCAGCAGCATCAGGGGTTTCAACGACGAGCAGTACTTC. It encodes CASSIRGFNDEQYF. Complete variable domain (other parts from reference TRBV5-1 and TRBJ2-7): KAGVTQTPRYLIKTRGQQVTLSCSPISGHRSVSWYQQTPGQGLQFLFEYFSETQRNKGNFPGRFSGRQFSNSRSEMNVSTLELGDSALYLCASSIRGFNDEQYFGPGTRLTVT.

V usage is TRBV5-6 and J usage is TRBJ2-3; D could derive from TRBD1 or TRBD2 (5 bases each). V was trimmed by 5 bases and J by 1 base, leaving 11 bases between them. Looked up from germline, CDR1 is SGHDT and CDR2 is YYEEEE. The CDR3 is made up of 14 amino acids. The CDR3 spells CASSRDGRTDTQYF. The CDR3 nucleotides read TGTGCCAGCAGTCGGGACGGGCGCACAGATACGCAGTATTTT.

The genes are TRBV19 and TRBJ1-4; TRBD1 is a possible D gene (6 bases). Trimming removed 2 bases from V and 6 bases from J, with 7 bases in between. The CDR3 extends over 13 amino acids. CDR1 and CDR2 (germline): LNHDA, SQIVND (reference sequence). CDR3 sequence reads: CASSIRGHEKLFF. The CDR3, as DNA: TGTGCCAGTAGTATACGGGGGCATGAAAAACTGTTTTTT.

The chain joins TRBV9 to TRBJ2-3; D remains unclear. CDR1 SGDLS and CDR2 YYNGEE come from the germline V gene. With 1 base removed from V and 2 bases from J, the gap between germline ends came to 8 bases. CDR3 length: 14 residues. CDR3 in amino acids: CASSVSSHTDTQYF. For the CDR3, the DNA is TGTGCCAGCAGCGTAAGCTCCCACACAGATACGCAGTATTTT.

The genes are TRBV11-3 and TRBJ2-1; a weak D match, TRBD2 (6 bases). The CDR3 length is 15 residues. V dropped 1 base and J dropped 2 bases, with 9 bases sitting between them. CDR1 and CDR2 (germline): SGHNT, YENEEA. CDR3 DNA sequence: TGTGCCAGCAGCTTAGTTAGGGAGGCCTACAATGAGCAGTTCTTC. Its protein is CASSLVREAYNEQFF.

This chain links TRBV7-6 with TRBJ2-1; tentatively, D is TRBD2 (6 bases). The V gene's germline CDR1 is SGHVS and CDR2 FNYEAQ. Trimming removed 1 base at V and 6 bases at J, with 22 bases between. CDR3 length: 18 amino acids. The CDR3 here is CASSLVGLALSPRNEQFF. The CDR3 DNA reads TGTGCCAGCAGCTTAGTCGGTCTAGCGCTAAGTCCCCGCAATGAGCAGTTCTTC.

This chain joins TRBV7-9 and TRBJ2-7; D may be TRBD1 (6 bases). The CDR3 sequence is 14 residues long. CDR1 SEHNR and CDR2 FQNEAQ come from the germline V gene (reference sequence). V was trimmed by 1 base and J by 6 bases, leaving 13 bases between them. For the CDR3, the DNA is TGTGCCAGCAGCTTAGGGGGCAGGGGCGGCGAGCAGTACTTC. This encodes CASSLGGRGGEQYF.

This sequence joins TRBV18 and TRBJ1-5; D gene ambiguous. Germline CDR1 reads KGHSH; CDR2 reads LQKENI. V lost 2 bases to trimming and J lost 5 bases, with 13 bases between them. The CDR3 runs 15 residues. DNA for the CDR3: TGTGCCAGCTCACCAATGGGTCAGTCCCATCAGCCCCAGCATTTT. Its protein product is CASSPMGQSHQPQHF.